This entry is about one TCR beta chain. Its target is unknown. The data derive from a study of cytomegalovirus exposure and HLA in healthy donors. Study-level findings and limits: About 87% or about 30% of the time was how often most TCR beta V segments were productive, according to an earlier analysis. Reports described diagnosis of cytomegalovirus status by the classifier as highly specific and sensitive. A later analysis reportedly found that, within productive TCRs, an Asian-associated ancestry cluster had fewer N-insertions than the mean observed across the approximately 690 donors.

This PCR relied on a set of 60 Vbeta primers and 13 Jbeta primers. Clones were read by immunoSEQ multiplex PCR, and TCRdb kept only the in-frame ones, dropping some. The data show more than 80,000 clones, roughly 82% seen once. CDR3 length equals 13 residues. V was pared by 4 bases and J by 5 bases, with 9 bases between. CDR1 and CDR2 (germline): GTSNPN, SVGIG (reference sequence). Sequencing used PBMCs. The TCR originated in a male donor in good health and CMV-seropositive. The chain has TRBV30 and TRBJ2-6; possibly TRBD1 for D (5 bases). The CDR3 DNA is TGTGCCTGGACTCCGGACAGGGCCAACGTCCTGACTTTC. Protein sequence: CAWTPDRANVLTF. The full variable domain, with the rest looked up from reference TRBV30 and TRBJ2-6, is SQTIHQWPATLVQPVGSPLSLECTVEGTSNPNLYWYRQAAGRGLQLLFYSVGIGQISSEVPQNLSASRPQDRQFILSSKKLLLSDSGFYLCAWTPDRANVLTFGAGSRLTVL.